These 17 T cell receptor beta chains originate from one sample sequenced in a study of identical twins. TCRdb ran MiXCR on the 5' RACE reads and lists one entry per CDR3 protein. The sample holds some 500,000 distinct CDR3 sequences, 7.5% to 10% seen once. These data were likewise used in another study, on yellow fever vaccine responses in identical twins.

Material: PBMCs. These receptors were collected from a woman in her late teens or twenties in good health.

This clonotype has more than one count but fewer than ten. V gene TRBV7-9 combines with J gene TRBJ2-1, with D possibly TRBD1 on 6 matching bases. V dropped 5 bases and J dropped 7 bases, with 15 bases sitting between them. This CDR3 comprises 14 residues. Germline values: CDR1 SEHNR, CDR2 FQNEAQ (reference sequence). The CDR3 region has the DNA TGTGCCAGCAGCCAACCACAGGGTTCGAATGAGCAGTTCTTC. Translated, it gives CASSQPQGSNEQFF.

This clonotype was seen a handful of times. This chain joins TRBV5-1 and TRBJ2-7, with no clear D. The CDR3 is made up of 12 amino acids. Germline CDR1 and CDR2: SGHRS and YFSETQ. V was pared by 1 base and J by 12 bases, with 14 bases between. The CDR3 loop reads CASSLTLTERYF. The CDR3 DNA reads as TGCGCCAGCAGCTTGACCCTCACCGAGAGGTACTTC.

The chain joins TRBV5-1 to TRBJ2-2; D possibly corresponds to TRBD1 (6 bases). Germline V lookup: CDR1 SGHRS, CDR2 YFSETQ. The ends were cut back, 2 bases at V and 0 bases at J, with 11 bases in the middle. This CDR3 spans 16 amino acids. This CDR3 reads CASSFSQGSNTGELFF. In nucleotides, the CDR3 is TGCGCCAGCAGCTTTTCGCAGGGGTCGAACACCGGGGAGCTGTTTTTT. Full variable domain (missing parts from reference TRBV5-1 and TRBJ2-2): KAGVTQTPRYLIKTRGQQVTLSCSPISGHRSVSWYQQTPGQGLQFLFEYFSETQRNKGNFPGRFSGRQFSNSRSEMNVSTLELGDSALYLCASSFSQGSNTGELFFGEGSRLTVL.

This clonotype was recorded a few times. The CDR3 DNA follows: TGTGCCAGCAGCAGCGGGAGGGCGTACAATGAGCAGTTCTTC. Translating it yields CASSSGRAYNEQFF. The chain has TRBV3-1 and TRBJ2-1, with TRBD2 identical over 10 bases. The CDR3 consists of 14 residues. V lost 5 bases, J lost 4 bases, and 2 bases stayed unmatched. Germline CDR1 LGHDT, CDR2 YNNKEL (reference sequence).

This clonotype was counted ten times or more. The rearrangement links TRBV7-9 to TRBJ2-3; 9 bases map to TRBD2. J gave up 2 bases and V 1 base, and 7 bases lay outside the gene matches. The V gene's germline CDR1 is SEHNR and CDR2 FQNEAQ (reference sequence). This CDR3 spans 17 amino acids. The DNA of the CDR3 is TGTGCCAGCAGCTTAGTGCTAGCGGGGCCTTTCACAGATACGCAGTATTTT. This sequence encodes CASSLVLAGPFTDTQYF.

This clonotype was seen repeatedly, ten times or more. The chain combines TRBV7-2 with TRBJ2-1; no clear D gene. Trimming removed 5 bases at V and 4 bases at J, with 9 bases between. Germline CDR1 SGHTA, CDR2 FQGNSA. This CDR3 spans 13 amino acids. This CDR3 reads CASSLGRYNEQFF. The CDR3 DNA reads TGTGCCAGCAGCCTAGGACGGTACAATGAGCAGTTCTTC.

Many counts were recorded for this clonotype. This chain joins TRBV7-9 and TRBJ2-5; possible D gene TRBD1, 6 bases. The ends were cut back, 5 bases at V and 4 bases at J, with 11 bases in the middle. The germline CDR1 and CDR2 sequences are SEHNR and FQNEAQ (reference sequence). There are 13 residues in the CDR3. The CDR3 nucleotides read TGTGCCAGCAGCGTCACAGGGCGAGAGACCCAGTACTTC. Protein sequence: CASSVTGRETQYF.

The chain recombines TRBV7-2 with TRBJ1-1, with unresolved D. The germline gives CDR1 SGHTA, CDR2 FQGNSA. CDR3 length: 14 residues. V lost 1 base and J 3 bases, leaving 9 bases between the germline ends. The CDR3 here is CASSLGAEYTEAFF. CDR3 coding DNA: TGTGCCAGCAGCTTAGGGGCAGAATACACTGAAGCTTTCTTT.

This clonotype was detected only a few times. This sequence joins TRBV11-2 and TRBJ2-3; 9 bases line up with TRBD2. The J segment lost 8 bases and the V segment lost 4 bases, leaving 22 bases of the junction unmatched. Germline V gene lookup returns CDR1 SGHAT and CDR2 FQNNGV. The length of the CDR3 is 19 residues. In DNA form, the CDR3 reads TGTGCCAGCAGCTCTGGGGAAAGCGCAGTAGCGGGGGATGTGGTTACGCAGTATTTT. It codes for CASSSGESAVAGDVVTQYF.

This clonotype has more than one count but fewer than ten. This sequence joins TRBV7-9 and TRBJ2-7; D call uncertain. The CDR3 covers 15 residues. Per germline, CDR1 SEHNR and CDR2 FQNEAQ (reference sequence). V lost 3 bases and J lost 3, with 15 bases in between. The chain's CDR3 is CASSFSRAEVYEQYF. For the CDR3, the DNA is TGTGCCAGCAGCTTTTCCCGGGCAGAGGTCTACGAGCAGTACTTC.

This chain connects TRBV7-2 to TRBJ2-1; D might be TRBD2 (5 bases). The V gene's germline CDR1 is SGHTA and CDR2 FQGNSA. Trimming took off 6 bases at V and 4 bases at J, with 16 bases between the two ends. This CDR3 comprises 15 residues. The CDR3 region has the DNA TGTGCCAGCAGGACCCTGGGCGGAGGATACAATGAGCAGTTCTTC. Encoded protein: CASRTLGGGYNEQFF.

A few counts support this clonotype. The CDR3 spells CASSQGVGLSSYNEQFF. The CDR3 nucleotides read TGCGCCAGCAGCCAAGGGGTAGGCCTTAGCTCCTACAATGAGCAGTTCTTC. V is TRBV4-1 and J is TRBJ2-1; D is unresolved. This CDR3 is 17 amino acids long. From germline, CDR1 is MGHRA and CDR2 YSYEKL. V gave up 1 base and J gave up 0 bases, with 13 bases separating them.

The chain is built from TRBV6-5 and TRBJ2-1; D uncertain. Germline V CDR1 and CDR2: MNHEY, SVGAGI. The CDR3 consists of 13 residues. V lost 0 bases and J 7 bases, leaving 7 bases between the germline ends. CDR3 residues: CASSYSSQNEQFF. In DNA form, the CDR3 reads TGTGCCAGCAGTTACTCATCCCAAAATGAGCAGTTCTTC.

Many counts were recorded for this clonotype. V is TRBV12-3 or TRBV12-4 and J is TRBJ2-1; no reliable D call. The CDR3 runs to 12 residues. Between the trimmed V and J ends, which lost 8 bases and 4 bases, there was a span of 9 bases. CDR3 residues: CASGFLYNEQFF. DNA of the CDR3: TGTGCCAGCGGATTTTTATACAATGAGCAGTTCTTC.

This chain links TRBV11-2 with TRBJ2-3; 11 bases are shared with TRBD2. CDR1 and CDR2 from the germline V gene are SGHAT and FQNNGV. The CDR3 consists of 19 residues. J gave up 4 bases and V 2 bases, and 14 bases lay outside the gene matches. The CDR3 loop reads CASSLFPQSSGGLADTQYF. For the CDR3, the DNA is TGTGCCAGCAGCTTATTTCCCCAATCTAGCGGGGGGCTGGCAGATACGCAGTATTTT.

The V call is TRBV7-9, the J call TRBJ2-3; 15 nucleotides align to TRBD2. V dropped 4 bases and J dropped 14; count of bases not matched to a gene: 4. Germline-derived CDR1 and CDR2 are SEHNR and FQNEAQ (reference sequence). The CDR3 consists of 13 residues. In DNA form, the CDR3 reads TGTGCCAGCAGCTCCGGACTAGCGGGGGGGCTGTATTTT. As protein: CASSSGLAGGLYF.

At least ten counts were recorded for this clonotype. V usage is TRBV19 and J usage is TRBJ2-1, with no clear D. CDR1 and CDR2 (germline): LNHDA, SQIVND (reference sequence). This CDR3 contains 12 residues. V was trimmed by 2 bases and J by 7 bases, leaving 6 bases between them. For the CDR3, the DNA is TGTGCCAGTAGTATAACGCGGAATGAGCAGTTCTTC. Translation gives CASSITRNEQFF.